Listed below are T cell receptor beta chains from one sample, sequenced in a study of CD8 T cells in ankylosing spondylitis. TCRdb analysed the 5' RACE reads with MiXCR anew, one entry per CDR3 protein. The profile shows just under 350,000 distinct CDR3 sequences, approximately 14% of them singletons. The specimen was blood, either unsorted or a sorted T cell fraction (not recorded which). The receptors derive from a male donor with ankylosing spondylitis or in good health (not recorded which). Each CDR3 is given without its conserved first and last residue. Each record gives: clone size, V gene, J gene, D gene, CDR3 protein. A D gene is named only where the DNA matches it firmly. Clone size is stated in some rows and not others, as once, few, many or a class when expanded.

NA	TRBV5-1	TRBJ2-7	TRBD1	ASSSDGQGKGGYEQY
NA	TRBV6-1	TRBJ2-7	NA	ASSENFDEQY
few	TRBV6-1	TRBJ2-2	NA	ASRRGTNTGELF
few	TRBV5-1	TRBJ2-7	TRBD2	ASSSGTSGPTGYEQY
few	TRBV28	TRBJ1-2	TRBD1	ASTQGARGGYT
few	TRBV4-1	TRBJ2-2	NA	ASSLRTAPPGELF
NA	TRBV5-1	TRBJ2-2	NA	ASSLGTSTGELF
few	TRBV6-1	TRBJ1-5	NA	ASSPQGPQNQPQH
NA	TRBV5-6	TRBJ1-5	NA	ASSLAKSGPQH
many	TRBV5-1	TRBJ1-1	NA	ASNNRDMNTEAF
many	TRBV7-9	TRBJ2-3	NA	ASSSVDTQY
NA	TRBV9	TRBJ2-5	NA	ASSVSWTAQETQY
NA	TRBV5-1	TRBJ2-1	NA	ASSGGKGEQF
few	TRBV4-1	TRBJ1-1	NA	ASSQGLQEKAF
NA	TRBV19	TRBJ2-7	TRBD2	ASSGLGLAGYEQY
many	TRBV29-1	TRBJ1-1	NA	SVGVNTEAF
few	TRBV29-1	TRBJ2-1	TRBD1	SGQDRGRNEQF
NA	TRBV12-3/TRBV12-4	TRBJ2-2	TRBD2	ASSLGSGGRATGELF
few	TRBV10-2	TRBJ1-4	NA	ASGIQEGSEKLF
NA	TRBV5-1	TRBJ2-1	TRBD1	ASHPGTEPNEQF
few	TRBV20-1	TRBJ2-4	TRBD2	SARASGRGFENIQY
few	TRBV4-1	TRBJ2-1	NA	ASSQGTGWGSPHEQF
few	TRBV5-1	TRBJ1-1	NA	ASSLQAQNTEAF
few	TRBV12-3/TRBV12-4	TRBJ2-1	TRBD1	ASSIGTGVYEQF
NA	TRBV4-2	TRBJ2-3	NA	ASSRQPGGRTDTQY
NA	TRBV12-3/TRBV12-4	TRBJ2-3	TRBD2	ASSPGLAGPDTQY
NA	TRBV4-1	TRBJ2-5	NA	ASSQQTRQETQY
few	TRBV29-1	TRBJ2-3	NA	SVPAGITDTQY
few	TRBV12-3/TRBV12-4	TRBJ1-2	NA	ASSLAGRSNYGYT
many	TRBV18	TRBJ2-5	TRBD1	ASSPTMGNRGEETQY
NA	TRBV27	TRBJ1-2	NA	ASSLGRTNYGYT
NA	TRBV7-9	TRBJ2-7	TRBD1	ASSSSRQGPSYEQY
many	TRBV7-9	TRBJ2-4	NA	ASSLAGTDIQY
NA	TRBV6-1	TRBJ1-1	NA	ASSTNTGTEAF
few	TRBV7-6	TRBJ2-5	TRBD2	ASSPNSGGLETQY
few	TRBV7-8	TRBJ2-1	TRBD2	ASSLAGVGTSASGGQF
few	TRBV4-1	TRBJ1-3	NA	ASSQEELLSGNTIY
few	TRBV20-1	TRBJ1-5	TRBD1	SARTGGQLQH
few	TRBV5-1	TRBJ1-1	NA	ASRVLLNTEAF
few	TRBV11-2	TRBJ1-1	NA	ASSLRYSTEAF
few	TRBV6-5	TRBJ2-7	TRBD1	ASSYSWDRPYEQY
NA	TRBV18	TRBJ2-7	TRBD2	ASSPPVGSGRSYEQY
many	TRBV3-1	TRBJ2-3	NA	ASSQVGPLSPDTQY
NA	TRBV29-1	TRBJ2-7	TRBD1	SVDGGQGTEQY
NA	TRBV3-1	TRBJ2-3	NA	ASSQGLSGDTQY
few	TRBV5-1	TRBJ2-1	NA	ASSLEQLNEQF
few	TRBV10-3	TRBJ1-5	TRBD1	AISVGTGGQPQH
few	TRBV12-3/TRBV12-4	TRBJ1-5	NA	ASSLSGNGQPQH